This T cell receptor (beta chain) was identified during a study of T cell changes during pregnancy in multiple sclerosis (dated by TCRdb to the late 2010s). As for the study more broadly: The study examined how the T cell repertoire changed over the course of pregnancy in women with multiple sclerosis.

This clone occurred once. Its cognate antigen has yet to be identified. Per-base qualities were not stored, and no clone one base away is much larger. The germline V gene (reference sequence) supplies CDR1 SGHNT and CDR2 YYREEE. From the cysteine through the phenylalanine, the CDR3 covers 16 amino acids. Solely the CDR3 DNA is kept, with 48 bases framed from the first base. At the junction V is shortened by 4 bases and J by 6 bases, with 22 bases in between. Library preparation was by the immunoSEQ multiplex PCR assay. TCRdb re-hosts the immuneACCESS table, in-frame sequences only. Its copies lack some clones; in the studies checked, an unresolved V gene accounts for under half of them, and the cause for the rest is not known. The sample profile shows approximately 52,000 clones; approximately 92% of them were found once. The top ten hold roughly 0.23% of the sample.

The receptor chain draws on TRBV5-4 and TRBJ1-2; TRBD1 is a possible D gene, resting on 5 matching bases. The clonotype was recovered from a female donor with multiple sclerosis, enrolled in a pregnancy study. The sequencing here drew on CD4+ T cells from peripheral blood mononuclear cells, taken in the third trimester of pregnancy. This receptor carries the CDR3 CASSQGRTGQVHGYTF. In nucleotide form, the sequence is TGTGCCAGCAGCCAGGGCAGGACGGGTCAGGTCCATGGCTACACCTTC.